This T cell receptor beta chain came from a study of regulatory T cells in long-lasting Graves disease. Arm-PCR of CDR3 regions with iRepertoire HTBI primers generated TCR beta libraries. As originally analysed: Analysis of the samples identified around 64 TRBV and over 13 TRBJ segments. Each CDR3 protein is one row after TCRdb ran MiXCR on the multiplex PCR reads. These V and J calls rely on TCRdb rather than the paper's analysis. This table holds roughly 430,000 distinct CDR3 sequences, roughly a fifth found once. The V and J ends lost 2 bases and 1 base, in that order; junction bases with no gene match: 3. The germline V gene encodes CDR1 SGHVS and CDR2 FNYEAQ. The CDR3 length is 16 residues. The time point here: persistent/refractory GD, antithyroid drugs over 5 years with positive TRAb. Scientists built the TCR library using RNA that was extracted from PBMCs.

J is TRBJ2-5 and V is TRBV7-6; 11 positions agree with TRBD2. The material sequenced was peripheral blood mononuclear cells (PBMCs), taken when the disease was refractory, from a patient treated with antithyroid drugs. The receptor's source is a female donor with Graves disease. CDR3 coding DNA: TGTGCCAGCAGCTTACCCGGACTAGCGGGCCAAGAGACCCAGTACTTC. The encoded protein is CASSLPGLAGQETQYF.